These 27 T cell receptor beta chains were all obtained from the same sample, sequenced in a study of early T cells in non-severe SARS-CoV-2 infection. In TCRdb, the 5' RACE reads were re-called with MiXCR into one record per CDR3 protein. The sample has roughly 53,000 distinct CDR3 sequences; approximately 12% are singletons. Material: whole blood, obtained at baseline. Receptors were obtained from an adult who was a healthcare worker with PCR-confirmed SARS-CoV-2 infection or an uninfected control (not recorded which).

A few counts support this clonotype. Here the CDR3 DNA reads TGTGCCAGCAGCTCCGGGCCGGGACTAGCGATGCTCTACAATGAGCAGTTCTTC. It codes for CASSSGPGLAMLYNEQFF. This chain joins TRBV11-2 and TRBJ2-1; 10 nucleotides agree with TRBD2. Trimming removed 4 bases from V and 3 bases from J; junction bases left unmatched: 12. Germline loops: CDR1 SGHAT, CDR2 FQNNGV. The CDR3 is 18 residues long.

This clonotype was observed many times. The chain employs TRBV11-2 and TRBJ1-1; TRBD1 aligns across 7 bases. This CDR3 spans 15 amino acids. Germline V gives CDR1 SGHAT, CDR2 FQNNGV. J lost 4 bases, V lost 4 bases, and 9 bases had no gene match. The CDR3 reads CASSSRPGTATEAFF. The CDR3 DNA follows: TGTGCCAGCAGCTCCAGACCCGGGACAGCCACTGAAGCTTTCTTT.

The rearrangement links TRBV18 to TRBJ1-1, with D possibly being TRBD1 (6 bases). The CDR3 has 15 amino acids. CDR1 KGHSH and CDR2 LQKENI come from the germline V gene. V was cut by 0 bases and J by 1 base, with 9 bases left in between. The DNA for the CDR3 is TGTGCCAGCTCACCACCGACAGGCCCGAACACTGAAGCTTTCTTT. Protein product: CASSPPTGPNTEAFF. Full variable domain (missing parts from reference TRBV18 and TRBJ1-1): NAGVMQNPRHLVRRRGQEARLRCSPMKGHSHVYWYRQLPEEGLKFMVYLQKENIIDESGMPKERFSAEFPKEGPSILRIQQVVRGDSAAYFCASSPPTGPNTEAFFGQGTRLTVV.

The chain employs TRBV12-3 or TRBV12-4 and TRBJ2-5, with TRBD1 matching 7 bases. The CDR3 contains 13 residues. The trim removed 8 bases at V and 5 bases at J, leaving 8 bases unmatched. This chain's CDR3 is CASAQGIGETQYF. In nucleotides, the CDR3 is TGTGCCAGCGCACAGGGGATTGGGGAGACCCAGTACTTC.

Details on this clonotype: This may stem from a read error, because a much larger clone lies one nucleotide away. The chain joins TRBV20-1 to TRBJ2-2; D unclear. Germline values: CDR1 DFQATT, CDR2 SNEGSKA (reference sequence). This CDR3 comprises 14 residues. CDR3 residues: CSARKRTNTVELFF. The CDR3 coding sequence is TGCAGTGCTAGAAAGAGAACGAACACCGTGGAGCTGTTTTTT.

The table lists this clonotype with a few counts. As DNA, the CDR3 is TGTGCCAGCAGACCAAATGGCTTTTTTGGGTCTGAAGCTTTCTTT. Translated, it gives CASRPNGFFGSEAFF. The V and J genes are TRBV12-3 or TRBV12-4 and TRBJ1-1; D uncertain. The CDR3 consists of 15 residues. V was trimmed by 6 bases and J by 6 bases, leaving 20 bases between them.

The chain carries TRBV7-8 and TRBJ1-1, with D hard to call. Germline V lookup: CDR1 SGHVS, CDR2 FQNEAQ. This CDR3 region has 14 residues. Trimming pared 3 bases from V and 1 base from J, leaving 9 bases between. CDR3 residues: CASSLEERNTEAFF. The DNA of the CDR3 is TGTGCCAGCAGCTTGGAGGAAAGGAACACTGAAGCTTTCTTT.

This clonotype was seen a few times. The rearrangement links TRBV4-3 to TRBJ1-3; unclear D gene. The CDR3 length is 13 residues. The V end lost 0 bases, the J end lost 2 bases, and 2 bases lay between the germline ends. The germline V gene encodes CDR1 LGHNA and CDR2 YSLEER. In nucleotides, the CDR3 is TGCGCCAGCAGCCAAGATACTGGAAACACCATATATTTT. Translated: CASSQDTGNTIYF.

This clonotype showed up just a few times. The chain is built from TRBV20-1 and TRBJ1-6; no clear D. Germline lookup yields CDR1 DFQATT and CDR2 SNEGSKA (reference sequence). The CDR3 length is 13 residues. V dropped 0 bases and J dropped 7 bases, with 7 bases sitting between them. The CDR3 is CSAREAGNSPLHF. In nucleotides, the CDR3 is TGCAGTGCTAGAGAGGCCGGGAATTCACCCCTCCACTTT.

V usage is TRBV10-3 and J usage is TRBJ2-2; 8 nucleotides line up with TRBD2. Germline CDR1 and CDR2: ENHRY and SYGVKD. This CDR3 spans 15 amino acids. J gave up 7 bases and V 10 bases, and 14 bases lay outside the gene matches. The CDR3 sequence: CATRPGLDSGGELFF. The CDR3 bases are TGTGCCACCAGACCGGGACTAGATAGTGGCGGGGAGCTGTTTTTT.

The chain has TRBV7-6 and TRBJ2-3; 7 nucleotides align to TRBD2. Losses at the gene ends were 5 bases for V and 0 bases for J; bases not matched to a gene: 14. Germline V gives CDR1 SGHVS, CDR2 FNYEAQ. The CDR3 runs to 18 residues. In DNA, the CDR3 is TGTGCCAGCAGCCAAGTGGTTTTCGGGGGAGGGAGCACAGATACGCAGTATTTT. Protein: CASSQVVFGGGSTDTQYF.

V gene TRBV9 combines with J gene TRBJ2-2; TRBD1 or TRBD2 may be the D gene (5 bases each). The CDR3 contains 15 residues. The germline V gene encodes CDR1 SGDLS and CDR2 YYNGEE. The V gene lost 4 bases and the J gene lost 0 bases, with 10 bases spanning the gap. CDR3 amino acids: CASSRDGPNTGELFF. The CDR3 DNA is TGTGCCAGCAGCAGGGACGGCCCGAACACCGGGGAGCTGTTTTTT.

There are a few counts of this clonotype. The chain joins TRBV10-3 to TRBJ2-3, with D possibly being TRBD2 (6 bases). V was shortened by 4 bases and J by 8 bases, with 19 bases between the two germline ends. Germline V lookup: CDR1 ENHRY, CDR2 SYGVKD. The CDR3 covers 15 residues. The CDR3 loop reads CAISADLARATTQYF. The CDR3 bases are TGTGCCATCAGTGCCGATCTAGCGAGAGCAACTACGCAGTATTTT.

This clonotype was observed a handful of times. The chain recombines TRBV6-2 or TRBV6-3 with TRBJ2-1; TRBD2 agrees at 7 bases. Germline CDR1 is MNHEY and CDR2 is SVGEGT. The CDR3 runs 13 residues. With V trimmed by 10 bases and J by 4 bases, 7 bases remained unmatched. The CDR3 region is CAIREAVYNEQFF. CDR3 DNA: TGTGCCATCCGGGAGGCGGTGTACAATGAGCAGTTCTTC.

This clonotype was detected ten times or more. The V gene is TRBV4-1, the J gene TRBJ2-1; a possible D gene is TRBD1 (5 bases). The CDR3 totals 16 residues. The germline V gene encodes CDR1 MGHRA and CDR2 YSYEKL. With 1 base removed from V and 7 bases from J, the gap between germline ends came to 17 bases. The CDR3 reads CASSQADRYVGNEQFF. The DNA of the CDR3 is TGCGCCAGCAGCCAAGCAGACAGATACGTGGGGAATGAGCAGTTCTTC.

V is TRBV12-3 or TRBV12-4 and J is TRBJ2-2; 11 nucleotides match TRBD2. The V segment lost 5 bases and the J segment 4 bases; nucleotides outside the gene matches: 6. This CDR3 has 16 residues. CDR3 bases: TGTGCCAGCAGTAGGGGACTAGCGGAGGGCACCGGGGAGCTGTTTTTT. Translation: CASSRGLAEGTGELFF.

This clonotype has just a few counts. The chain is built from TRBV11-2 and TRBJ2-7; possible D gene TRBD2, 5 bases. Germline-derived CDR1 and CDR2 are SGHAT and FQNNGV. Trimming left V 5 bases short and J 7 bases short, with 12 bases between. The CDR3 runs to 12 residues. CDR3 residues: CASSPDSLEQYF. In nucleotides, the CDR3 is TGTGCCAGCAGCCCGGACTCCTTAGAGCAGTACTTC.

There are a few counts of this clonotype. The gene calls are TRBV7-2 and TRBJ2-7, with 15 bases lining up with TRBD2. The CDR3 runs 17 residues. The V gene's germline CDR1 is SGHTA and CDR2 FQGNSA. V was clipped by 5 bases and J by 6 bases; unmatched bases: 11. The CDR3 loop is CASSRPGLAGGSSEQYF. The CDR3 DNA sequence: TGTGCCAGCAGCAGACCGGGACTAGCGGGAGGTAGTAGCGAGCAGTACTTC. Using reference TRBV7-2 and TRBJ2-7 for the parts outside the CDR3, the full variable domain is GAGVSQSPSNKVTEKGKDVELRCDPISGHTALYWYRQSLGQGLEFLIYFQGNSAPDKSGLPSDRFSAERTGGSVSTLTIQRTQQEDSAVYLCASSRPGLAGGSSEQYFGPGTRLTVT.

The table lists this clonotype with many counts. The CDR3 is CASSLPTGNQPQHF. The DNA for the CDR3 is TGTGCCAGCAGCTTACCTACGGGGAATCAGCCCCAGCATTTT. The chain carries TRBV6-1 and TRBJ1-5, with D unclear. CDR3 size: 14 residues. Germline V gene data show CDR1 as MNHNS and CDR2 as SASEGT. Trimming pared 6 bases from V and 4 bases from J, leaving 13 bases between.

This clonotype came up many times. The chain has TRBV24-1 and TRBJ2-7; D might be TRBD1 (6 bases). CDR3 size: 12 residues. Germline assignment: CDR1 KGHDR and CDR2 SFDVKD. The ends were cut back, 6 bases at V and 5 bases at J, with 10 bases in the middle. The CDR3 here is CATSTGKHEQYF. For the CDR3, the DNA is TGTGCCACCAGTACAGGGAAGCACGAGCAGTACTTC.

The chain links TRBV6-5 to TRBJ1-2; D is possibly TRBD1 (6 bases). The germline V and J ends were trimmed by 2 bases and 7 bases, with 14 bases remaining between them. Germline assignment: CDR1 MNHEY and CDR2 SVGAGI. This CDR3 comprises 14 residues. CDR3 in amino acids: CASSYNTGSTGYTF. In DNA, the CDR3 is TGTGCCAGCAGTTACAATACAGGGTCGACTGGCTACACCTTC.

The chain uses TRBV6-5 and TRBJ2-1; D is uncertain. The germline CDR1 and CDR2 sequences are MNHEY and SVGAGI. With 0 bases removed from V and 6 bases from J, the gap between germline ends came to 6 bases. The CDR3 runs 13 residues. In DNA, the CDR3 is TGTGCCAGCAGTTACTCTGGGGTCAATGAGCAGTTCTTC. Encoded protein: CASSYSGVNEQFF.

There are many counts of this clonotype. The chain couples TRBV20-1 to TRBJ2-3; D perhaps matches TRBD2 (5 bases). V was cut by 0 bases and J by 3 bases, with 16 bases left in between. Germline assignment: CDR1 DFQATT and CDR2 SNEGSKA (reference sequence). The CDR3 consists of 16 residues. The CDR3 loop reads CSARDLRPTGTDTQYF. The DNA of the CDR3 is TGCAGTGCTAGAGATCTCCGGCCCACGGGGACAGATACGCAGTATTTT.

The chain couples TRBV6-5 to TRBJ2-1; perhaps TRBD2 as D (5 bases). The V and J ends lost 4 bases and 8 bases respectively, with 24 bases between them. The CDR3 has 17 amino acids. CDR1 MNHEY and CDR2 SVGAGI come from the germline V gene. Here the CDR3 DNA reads TGTGCCAGCAGTTTCCACTCTAGCTCGCAGAGGTTGGATGAGCAGTTCTTC. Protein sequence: CASSFHSSSQRLDEQFF.

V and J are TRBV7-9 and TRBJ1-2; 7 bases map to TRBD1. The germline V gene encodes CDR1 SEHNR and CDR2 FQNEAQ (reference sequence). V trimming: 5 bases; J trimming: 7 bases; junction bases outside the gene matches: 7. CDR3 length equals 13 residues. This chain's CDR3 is CASSPRQGGGYTF. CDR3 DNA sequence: TGTGCCAGCAGCCCGCGACAGGGCGGTGGCTACACCTTC.

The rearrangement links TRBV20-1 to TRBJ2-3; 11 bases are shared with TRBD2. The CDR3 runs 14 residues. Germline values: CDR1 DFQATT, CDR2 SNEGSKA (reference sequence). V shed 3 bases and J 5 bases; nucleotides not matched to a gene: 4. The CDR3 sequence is CSARTSGIGDTQYF. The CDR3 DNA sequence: TGCAGTGCTAGGACTAGCGGGATCGGAGATACGCAGTATTTT.

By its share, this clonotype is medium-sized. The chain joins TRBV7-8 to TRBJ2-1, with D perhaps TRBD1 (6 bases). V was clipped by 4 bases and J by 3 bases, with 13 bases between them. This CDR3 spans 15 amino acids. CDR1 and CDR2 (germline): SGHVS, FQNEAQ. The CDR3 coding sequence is TGTGCCAGCAGCTACAAACAGGGTAACTACAATGAGCAGTTCTTC. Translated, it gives CASSYKQGNYNEQFF.